This TCR beta chain was sequenced during a study of shared clonotypes between healthy human individuals. Sequencing was performed with immunoSEQ multiplex PCR; in TCRdb, only in-frame clones are kept and a portion is missing. The sample records 2 million to 3 million clones, roughly nine tenths being singletons. In this sample, this clone turned up a few times. V lost 0 bases, J lost 0 bases, and 6 bases lay in between. The CDR3 sequence is 14 residues long. Germline CDR1 SGDLS, CDR2 YYNGEE. The V call is TRBV9, the J call TRBJ1-1; the D is unclear. The source is a young man in good health. The source material was naive CD4+ T cells sorted from blood. Subset described: CD45RA+ positively selected. The CDR3 DNA reads TGTGCCAGCAGCGTAGGAGTGATGAACACTGAAGCTTTCTTT. Its protein is CASSVGVMNTEAFF.